The 4 T cell receptor beta chains presented below share a single source sample, sequenced in a study of vaccination effects on CD4 cells after COVID-19. Sequencing followed a ViraFEST assay step that expanded antigen-specific CD4+ T cells with viral peptide pools. Culture lasted 10 days before CD4+ T cell isolation. Nobody among the vaccine recipients had prior SARS-CoV-2 infection (nucleocapsid antibodies were negative). Profiling relied on immunoSEQ multiplex PCR, and the TCRdb table lists in-frame clones only, not all of them. The table lists tens of thousands of clones, under 75% of them singletons, with approximately 9.1% in the top ten. No cognate antigen is known for these TCRs. The material sequenced was CD4+ T cells from PBMCs cultured with HCoV-NL63 spike peptides, taken before COVID-19 vaccination. These receptors all come from a human donor who received a COVID-19 vaccine.

The V gene is TRBV3-1 (or the pseudogene TRBV3-2), the J gene TRBJ2-2, with D unresolved. V lost 5 bases and J 2 bases, leaving 9 bases between the germline ends. CDR1 LGHDT and CDR2 YNNKEL come from the germline V gene (reference sequence). The CDR3 sequence is 14 residues long. DNA for the CDR3: TGTGCCAGCAGCTTACAGATAAACACCGGGGAGCTGTTTTTT. This sequence encodes CASSLQINTGELFF.

J is TRBJ1-4 and V is TRBV5-4; D unclear. Trimming cost V 5 bases and J 5 bases, with 10 bases left between them. This CDR3 spans 13 amino acids. Germline CDR1 reads SGHNT; CDR2 reads YYREEE (reference sequence). The CDR3 sequence: CASSARTNEKLFF. DNA of the CDR3: TGTGCCAGCAGTGCCAGAACCAATGAAAAACTGTTTTTT. Using reference TRBV5-4 and TRBJ1-4 for the parts outside the CDR3, the full variable domain is ETGVTQSPTHLIKTRGQQVTLRCSSQSGHNTVSWYQQALGQGPQFIFQYYREEENGRGNFPPRFSGLQFPNYSSELNVNALELDDSALYLCASSARTNEKLFFGSGTQLSVL.

The rearrangement uses TRBV10-3 and TRBJ1-5; no reliable D call. This CDR3 has 12 amino acids. The V end lost 3 bases, the J end lost 6 bases, and 6 bases lay between the germline ends. The V gene's germline CDR1 is ENHRY and CDR2 SYGVKD. The CDR3 sequence is CAISDTGQPQHF. The CDR3 DNA is TGTGCCATCAGTGATACGGGTCAGCCCCAGCATTTT.

The chain links TRBV19 to TRBJ2-1; D remains ambiguous. CDR1 LNHDA and CDR2 SQIVND come from the germline V gene (reference sequence). CDR3 length: 20 amino acids. Trimming took 8 bases from V and 0 from J, leaving 29 bases between them. The CDR3 nucleotides read TGTGCCAGTGCAATGCCTGATCGTTGGGCTTTCGATAGCTCCTACAATGAGCAGTTCTTC. This sequence encodes CASAMPDRWAFDSSYNEQFF.